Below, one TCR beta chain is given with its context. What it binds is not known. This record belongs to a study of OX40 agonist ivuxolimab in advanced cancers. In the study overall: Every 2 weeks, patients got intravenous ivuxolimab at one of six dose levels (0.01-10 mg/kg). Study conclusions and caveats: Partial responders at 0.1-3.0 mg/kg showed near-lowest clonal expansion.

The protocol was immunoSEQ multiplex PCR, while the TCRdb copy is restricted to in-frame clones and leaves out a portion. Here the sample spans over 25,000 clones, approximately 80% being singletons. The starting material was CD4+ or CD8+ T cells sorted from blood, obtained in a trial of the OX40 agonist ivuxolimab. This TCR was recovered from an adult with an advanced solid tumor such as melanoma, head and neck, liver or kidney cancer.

In DNA form, the CDR3 reads TGTGCCAGCAGTGAAGGTGGCGGCACATCCTACACGACCATATATTTT. This gives the protein CASSEGGGTSYTTIYF. This chain connects TRBV2 to TRBJ1-3; unclear D gene. V lost 1 base and J 10 bases, leaving 20 bases between the germline ends. CDR3 length: 16 amino acids. Germline V gene sequence: CDR1 SNHLY, CDR2 FYNNEI.